This T cell receptor (beta chain) was captured by sequencing in a study of T-cell memory formation after mild COVID-19. General study points: Pre-infection memory harbored some responding clones, suggesting cross-reactive memory joined.

TCR alpha and TCR beta cDNA libraries with sample barcodes and UMIs came from 5'RACE using constant-segment primers. Using its own MiXCR run on the 5' RACE reads, TCRdb lists one record per CDR3 protein. The table has approximately 100,000 distinct CDR3 sequences, around 12% seen once. This clonotype was counted ten times or more. The target antigen is unknown. The CDR3 totals 14 residues. In germline, CDR1 is LGHNA, CDR2 YSLEER. The ends lost 5 bases at V and 3 bases at J; junction bases unmatched: 5. The chain recombines TRBV4-3 with TRBJ2-7, with TRBD1 identical over 9 bases. Sequenced sample: PBMCs or a T cell subset sorted from them (not recorded which). The receptor was derived from an adult woman who had mild COVID-19 (a few samples of this study predate the infection). Cell type and time point are not known. CDR3 DNA sequence: TGCGCCAGCAGCGCGGGACAGGGAAGCTACGAGCAGTACTTC. Protein: CASSAGQGSYEQYF.